A selection of T cell receptor beta chains follows, all from one sample in a study of early T cells in non-severe SARS-CoV-2 infection. TCRdb processed the 5' RACE reads anew with MiXCR; each CDR3 protein has one entry. Of 65,000 to 85,000 distinct CDR3 sequences in the sample, 13% are singletons; the top ten hold 1.1%. What was sequenced was whole blood. Receptors were obtained from an adult who was a healthcare worker with PCR-confirmed SARS-CoV-2 infection or an uninfected control (not recorded which). Each CDR3 is given with its conserved first and last residue. Each record gives: CDR3 DNA, CDR3 protein, D gene, clone size, V gene, J gene. The D gene is left open where the match is weak. Not all rows give a size; the values are once, few, many and, for expanded clones, a class.

TGTGCCAGCAGTTACGACAGGGATTCACCCCTCCACTTT	CASSYDRDSPLHF	TRBD1	NA	TRBV7-6	TRBJ1-6
TGTGCCAGCAGCTTAGGGGCGCCCGTGACCCAGTACTTC	CASSLGAPVTQYF	NA	many	TRBV7-2	TRBJ2-5
TGTGCCAGCAGAGGTCTAAGCAATCAGCCCCAGCATTTT	CASRGLSNQPQHF	NA	few	TRBV12-3/TRBV12-4	TRBJ1-5
TGCGCCAGCAGCTTGGACAGGCGATCCTACGAGCAGTACTTC	CASSLDRRSYEQYF	NA	NA	TRBV5-1	TRBJ2-7
TGTGCCAGCAGACCCGGACTAGCGGGATCAGATACGCAGTATTTT	CASRPGLAGSDTQYF	TRBD2	NA	TRBV28	TRBJ2-3
TGTGCCACCAGTGATTTTTCCCAAGGGGCCGAGACCCAGTACTTC	CATSDFSQGAETQYF	NA	few	TRBV24-1	TRBJ2-5
TGTGCCAGCAGTCCAAGGACTAGCGGATCCACAGATACGCAGTATTTT	CASSPRTSGSTDTQYF	TRBD2	many	TRBV6-1	TRBJ2-3
TGCGCCAGCAGTGACCCAGGACAGGGAATGAACACTGAAGCTTTCTTT	CASSDPGQGMNTEAFF	TRBD1	NA	TRBV10-2	TRBJ1-1
TGCAGTGCCTCTAGCGGGGGGGCCGTCACCGGGGAGCTGTTTTTT	CSASSGGAVTGELFF	TRBD2	many	TRBV20-1	TRBJ2-2
TGTGCCACCAGTGATGGGGGGACAGGGTTTTACGAGCAGTACTTC	CATSDGGTGFYEQYF	TRBD1	few	TRBV24-1	TRBJ2-7
TGTGCCAGCAGCCAAGATCTTCCGGGGCTCGGCCACGAGCAGTACTTC	CASSQDLPGLGHEQYF	NA	many	TRBV14	TRBJ2-7
TGTGCCAGCAGCTTCTCTAGCGGGGCGACAGATACGCAGTATTTT	CASSFSSGATDTQYF	TRBD2	few	TRBV7-9	TRBJ2-3
TGTGCCAGCAGTGACCAGCAGGGAGGAGAAAAACTGTTTTTT	CASSDQQGGEKLFF	NA	NA	TRBV2	TRBJ1-4
TGTGCCAGCAGCTACTCCCGGGACAGGTCTGGTCCTGAGCAGTACTTC	CASSYSRDRSGPEQYF	TRBD1	many	TRBV7-6	TRBJ2-7
TGTGCCAGCAGTTTAGCGGACAGGGTCGCCATTCAGTACTTC	CASSLADRVAIQYF	TRBD1	NA	TRBV28	TRBJ2-4
TGTGCCAGCAGTTTCGGACAGGTTCGGGTCGAGCAGTACTTC	CASSFGQVRVEQYF	TRBD1	few	TRBV6-2/TRBV6-3	TRBJ2-7
TGTGCCAGCAGCGCGACAGGGAACGAGTACACTGAAGCTTTCTTT	CASSATGNEYTEAFF	TRBD1	few	TRBV9	TRBJ1-1
TGCGCCAGCAATGAGGGAGGGCCATTAGAGACCCAGTACTTC	CASNEGGPLETQYF	TRBD2	NA	TRBV5-1	TRBJ2-5
TGCAGCGTTCGGACAGCTAAAGAAGCTTTCTTT	CSVRTAKEAFF	NA	many	TRBV29-1	TRBJ1-1
TGCAGTGCGCCTCTTCGGACTAGCGGCCCCCTAAGACTCTCCTACAATGAGCAGTTCTTC	CSAPLRTSGPLRLSYNEQFF	TRBD2	few	TRBV20-1	TRBJ2-1
TGTGCCAGCAGTGAATATCACGGAAACACCGGGGAGCTGTTTTTT	CASSEYHGNTGELFF	NA	many	TRBV6-1	TRBJ2-2
TGTGCCAGCAGCCAAGAAGGACGGGGACGGGACTCCTACAATGAGCAGTTCTTC	CASSQEGRGRDSYNEQFF	NA	few	TRBV3-2	TRBJ2-1
TGTGCCAGCAGCTTGTACTTAGCGGGAGGCAACTACGAGCAGTACTTC	CASSLYLAGGNYEQYF	TRBD2	NA	TRBV7-2	TRBJ2-7
TGTGCCAGCAGTGCCTGGGGGACAGGGAACAATGAGCAGTTCTTC	CASSAWGTGNNEQFF	TRBD1	NA	TRBV6-6	TRBJ2-1
TGTGCCATCAGTGAGTCGGGGACCCAGTACTTC	CAISESGTQYF	NA	NA	TRBV10-3	TRBJ2-5
TGTGCCAGTAGTCTCATGCTAGCGGGAGGGCCCTCGGTTTACAATGAGCAGTTCTTC	CASSLMLAGGPSVYNEQFF	TRBD2	many	TRBV19	TRBJ2-1
TGTGCCAGCAGTGAAGCCGGGGGTCAGCCCCAGCATTTT	CASSEAGGQPQHF	NA	NA	TRBV2	TRBJ1-5
TGCAGCGCCGGGACACCGGGAAACACCGTATATTTT	CSAGTPGNTVYF	NA	NA	TRBV29-1	TRBJ1-3
TGTGCCAGCAGCTTAAATCCTGCGGGGTTGAACACTGAAGCTTTCTTT	CASSLNPAGLNTEAFF	NA	NA	TRBV11-2	TRBJ1-1
TGTGCCAGCAGCTTAACAGGGTTCGGCGAGCAGTACTTC	CASSLTGFGEQYF	NA	many	TRBV7-2	TRBJ2-7
TGTGCCAGCAGTAACGCGGAAACCGGGGAGCTGTTTTTT	CASSNAETGELFF	NA	few	TRBV4-2	TRBJ2-2
TGTGCCAGCAGTTTCCCAGGGGGGCTTGGCTACACCTTC	CASSFPGGLGYTF	TRBD1	NA	TRBV27	TRBJ1-2
TGTGCCAGCAGTTACTCTCCAGGGGAGGAGTACGAGCAGTACTTC	CASSYSPGEEYEQYF	NA	many	TRBV6-6	TRBJ2-7
TGTGCCAGCAGCACCGGGACGAGGAACACCGGGGAGCTGTTTTTT	CASSTGTRNTGELFF	NA	few	TRBV7-2	TRBJ2-2
TGCAGCGCCGGCACAGGGGTCAATGAGCAGTTCTTC	CSAGTGVNEQFF	TRBD1	many	TRBV29-1	TRBJ2-1
TGCAGTGCCCCGGGACTAGCGGGCGAGACCCAGTACTTC	CSAPGLAGETQYF	TRBD2	many	TRBV20-1	TRBJ2-5
TGCGCCAGCAGCCCCGGGACTCGCTACGAGCAGTACTTC	CASSPGTRYEQYF	NA	many	TRBV5-1	TRBJ2-7
TGTGCCAGCAGAGGACAGGCAAGCGTGTACGAGCAGTACTTC	CASRGQASVYEQYF	TRBD1	few	TRBV2	TRBJ2-7
TGCAGTGCCCTAAAGGGGGGTAGCGCAAACCAAGAGACCCAGTACTTC	CSALKGGSANQETQYF	NA	NA	TRBV20-1	TRBJ2-5
TGTGCCAGTATAACCGGGACCGGGGAGCTGTTTTTT	CASITGTGELFF	NA	many	TRBV19	TRBJ2-2
TGCAGCGTTCAGGGGATCTCCGTAGGGACCCAGTACTTC	CSVQGISVGTQYF	NA	NA	TRBV29-1	TRBJ2-5
TGTGCCAGCAGTTCTTTTAACATTCAGTACTTC	CASSSFNIQYF	NA	few	TRBV27	TRBJ2-4
TGTGCCAGCAGCCGTACGGACACCATATATTTT	CASSRTDTIYF	NA	NA	TRBV12-3/TRBV12-4	TRBJ1-3
TGTGCCAGCAGCTTGCAAGGGGCTGGTAATTCACCCCTCCACTTT	CASSLQGAGNSPLHF	NA	many	TRBV5-4	TRBJ1-6
TGTGCCAGCAGCCTACAAACCCTGGTAGCTGAAGCTTTCTTT	CASSLQTLVAEAFF	NA	few	TRBV7-2	TRBJ1-1
TGCAGTGCTAAGTTTGGGGGGAACACCGGGGAGCTGTTTTTT	CSAKFGGNTGELFF	NA	many	TRBV20-1	TRBJ2-2
TGCAGTGCTCGTACTTATCAGGGATTTAAACTGGGAGAGCAGTACTTC	CSARTYQGFKLGEQYF	NA	many	TRBV20-1	TRBJ2-7
TGTGCCAGCAGCTTAGCAGCTAGCGGGGTGGCCGAGCAGTACTTC	CASSLAASGVAEQYF	TRBD2	few	TRBV7-2	TRBJ2-7
TGTGCCAGCAGCTTAGAGGGACAGGGATACGAAAAACTGTTTTTT	CASSLEGQGYEKLFF	TRBD1	NA	TRBV7-2	TRBJ1-4
TGTGCCAGCAGCCCGGTCCCCGCGGAAGGGCAGTTCTTC	CASSPVPAEGQFF	NA	NA	TRBV7-9	TRBJ2-1
TGTGCCAGCAGCACGGAAGGGCGGTCCTCATCCTACGAGCAGTACTTC	CASSTEGRSSSYEQYF	NA	many	TRBV5-6	TRBJ2-7
TGTGCCAGCAGTCCCAGGGAGAGGGCTGAAGCTTTCTTT	CASSPRERAEAFF	NA	few	TRBV2	TRBJ1-1
TGTGCCAGCAGCACCACCCCGGGGCCCTCCTACGAGCAGTACTTC	CASSTTPGPSYEQYF	NA	NA	TRBV9	TRBJ2-7
TGCGCCAGCAGCCAAGATAGGGCTAGCGGGAGCTTTGAGCAGTTCTTC	CASSQDRASGSFEQFF	TRBD2	once	TRBV4-3	TRBJ2-1
TGCGCCAGCAGCTTGAGGACTAGCGGGAGAGAATACAATGAGCAGTTCTTC	CASSLRTSGREYNEQFF	TRBD2	NA	TRBV5-1	TRBJ2-1